This is a list of T cell receptor beta chains from one sample in a study of regulatory T cells in long-lasting Graves disease. TCRdb re-analysed the multiplex PCR reads in MiXCR, keeping a single row per CDR3 protein. This table holds more than 350,000 distinct CDR3 sequences, more than 12% found once. The same data also contributed to another study, on T cells in Graves' hyperthyroidism and ophthalmopathy.

Specimen: peripheral blood mononuclear cells (PBMCs), collected at new diagnosis, from a patient treated with antithyroid drugs. All receptors derive from a woman younger than 45 with Graves disease. Each CDR3 is given without its conserved first and last residue.

v_call	j_call	cdr3_aa
TRBV20-1	TRBJ2-1	SATSAAASSYNEQF
TRBV14	TRBJ2-2	ASSQFPGLAGPNTGELF
TRBV2	TRBJ1-3	ASSAGTGIGNTIY
TRBV15	TRBJ2-6	ATSRDLDSGANVLT
TRBV25-1	TRBJ2-1	ASSESPRTSGKTYNEQF
TRBV29-1	TRBJ2-3	SVEETRNTQY
TRBV3-1	TRBJ2-2	ASSQGGGTLTGELF
TRBV5-5	TRBJ2-3	ASSPEGAGLAGAQRRDTQY
TRBV5-1	TRBJ2-2	ASSSTMNTGELF
TRBV20-1	TRBJ1-5	SVGGSPQPQH
TRBV29-1	TRBJ2-5	SVGSLGETQY
TRBV10-3	TRBJ1-2	AISESDRSGYT
TRBV2	TRBJ2-4	ASSDWQRAKNIQY
TRBV12-3/TRBV12-4	TRBJ2-1	ATAGGSRYNEQF
TRBV7-8	TRBJ1-5	ASSQREQLYQPQH
TRBV6-1	TRBJ1-5	ASSPLDQPQH
TRBV5-1	TRBJ1-1	ASSFGTKMTEAF
TRBV7-9	TRBJ1-4	ASSYMSTGDLLF
TRBV7-3	TRBJ2-3	ASSQSRDYTDTQY
TRBV6-1	TRBJ2-7	ASIPETGGSYEQY
TRBV27	TRBJ1-5	ASSPTTGARNQPQH
TRBV6-1	TRBJ1-6	ASRQQGFNSPLH
TRBV5-1	TRBJ1-1	ASSLAAKGDTEAF
TRBV6-5	TRBJ1-4	ASSSGAANEKLF
TRBV10-2	TRBJ1-6	ASSESSTTLNSPLH
TRBV7-8	TRBJ2-3	AGAGSTDTQY
TRBV20-1	TRBJ1-4	SARDIQGGEKLF
TRBV11-2	TRBJ2-7	ASSLTGSSYEQY
TRBV5-5	TRBJ1-5	ASSPGQANQPQH
TRBV20-1	TRBJ2-5	SAIGGSGETQY
TRBV5-1	TRBJ2-1	ASSLRGVSSYNEQF
TRBV5-1	TRBJ1-3	ASSHRTGNTIY
TRBV3-1	TRBJ2-2	ASITLAGAAGELF
TRBV10-3	TRBJ1-1	AISGGPNTEAF
TRBV25-1	TRBJ1-5	ASSRSNQPQH
TRBV3-1	TRBJ2-5	ASSTTGTSGRETQY
TRBV18	TRBJ2-5	ASSPPGGTQY
TRBV5-1	TRBJ2-3	ASSLGESTDTQY